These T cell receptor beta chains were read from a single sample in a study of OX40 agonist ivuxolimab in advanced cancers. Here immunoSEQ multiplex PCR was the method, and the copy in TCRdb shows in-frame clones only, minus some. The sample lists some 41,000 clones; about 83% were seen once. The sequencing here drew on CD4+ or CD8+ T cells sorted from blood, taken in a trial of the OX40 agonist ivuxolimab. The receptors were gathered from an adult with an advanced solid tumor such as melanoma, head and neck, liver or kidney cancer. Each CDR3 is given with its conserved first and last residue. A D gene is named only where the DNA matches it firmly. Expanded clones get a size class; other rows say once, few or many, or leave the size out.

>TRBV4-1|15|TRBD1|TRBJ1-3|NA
CASSPTGGMRDTIYF
TGCGCCAGCAGCCCTACAGGGGGTATGAGAGACACCATATATTTT
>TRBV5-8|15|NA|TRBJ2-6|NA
CASSLGEAGANVLTF
TGTGCCAGCAGCCTAGGGGAGGCGGGGGCCAACGTCCTGACTTTC
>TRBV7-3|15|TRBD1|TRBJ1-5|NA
CASSPTGGGNQPQHF
TGTGCCAGCAGCCCAACAGGGGGAGGCAATCAGCCCCAGCATTTT
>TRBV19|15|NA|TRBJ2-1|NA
CASTLVGAQGNEQFF
TGTGCCAGTACCCTGGTGGGGGCACAGGGCAATGAGCAGTTCTTC
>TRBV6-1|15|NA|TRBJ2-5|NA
CASLGGGAIVQTQYF
TGTGCCAGTTTGGGTGGGGGGGCGATTGTACAGACCCAGTACTTC
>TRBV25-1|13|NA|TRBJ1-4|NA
CASSETTNEKLFF
TGTGCCAGCAGTGAGACAACTAATGAAAAACTGTTTTTT
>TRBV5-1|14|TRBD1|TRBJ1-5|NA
CASSTGQGGQPQHF
TGCGCCAGCAGCACGGGACAGGGTGGTCAGCCCCAGCATTTT
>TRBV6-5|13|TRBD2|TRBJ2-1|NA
CASSYSREGEQFF
TGTGCCAGCAGTTACTCCCGGGAGGGTGAGCAGTTCTTC
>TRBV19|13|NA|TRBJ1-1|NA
CASRQVSNTEAFF
TGTGCCAGCAGACAGGTTTCGAACACTGAAGCTTTCTTT
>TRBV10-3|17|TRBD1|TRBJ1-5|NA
CAISDPGTGGGGQPQHF
TGTGCCATCAGTGACCCCGGGACAGGGGGCGGAGGTCAGCCCCAGCATTTT
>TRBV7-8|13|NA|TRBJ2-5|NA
CASSLNSGKTQYF
TGTGCCAGCAGCTTAAACTCGGGAAAGACCCAGTACTTC
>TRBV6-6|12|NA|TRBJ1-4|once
CASSYYREGRFF
TGTGCCAGCAGTTACTACCGGGAAGGCAGGTTTTTT
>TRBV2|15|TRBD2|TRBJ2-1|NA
CASRPWTSGSNEQFF
TGTGCCAGCCGGCCGTGGACTAGCGGGAGTAATGAGCAGTTCTTC
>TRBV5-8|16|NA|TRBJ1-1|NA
CASRTGTKSWLTEAFF
TGTGCCAGCAGAACCGGGACAAAGTCATGGCTGACTGAAGCTTTCTTT
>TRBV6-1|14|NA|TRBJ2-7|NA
CASRFAGQNYEQYF
TGTGCCAGCCGGTTTGCAGGGCAGAACTACGAGCAGTACTTC
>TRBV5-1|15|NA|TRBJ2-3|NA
CASSLVATSTDTQYF
TGCGCCAGCAGCTTGGTGGCTACTAGCACAGATACGCAGTATTTT
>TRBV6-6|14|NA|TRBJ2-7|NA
CASSPPKSSYEQYF
TGTGCCAGCAGTCCTCCAAAAAGCTCCTACGAGCAGTACTTC
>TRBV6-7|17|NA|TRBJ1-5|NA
CASSYSMHGESNQPQHF
TGTGCCAGCAGTTACTCGATGCATGGGGAAAGCAATCAGCCCCAGCATTTT
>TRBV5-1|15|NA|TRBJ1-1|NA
CASSLDQVLGTEAFF
TGCGCCAGCAGCTTGGATCAGGTCCTGGGAACTGAAGCTTTCTTT
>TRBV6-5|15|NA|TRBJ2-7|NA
CASSYTFRGSYEQYF
TGTGCCAGCAGTTACACCTTTAGGGGTTCCTACGAGCAGTACTTC
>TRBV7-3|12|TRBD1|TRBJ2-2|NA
CASSTGAGELFF
TGTGCCAGCAGCACAGGGGCCGGGGAGCTGTTTTTT
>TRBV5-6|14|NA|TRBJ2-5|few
CASSFPGSQETQYF
TGTGCCAGCAGCTTCCCAGGGAGCCAAGAGACCCAGTACTTC
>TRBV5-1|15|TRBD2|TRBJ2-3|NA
CASSLVAGAEDTQYF
TGCGCCAGCAGCTTGGTGGCGGGAGCCGAAGATACGCAGTATTTT
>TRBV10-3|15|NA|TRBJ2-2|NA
CAISESSSYTGELFF
TGTGCCATCAGTGAGTCTAGTAGCTACACCGGGGAGCTGTTTTTT
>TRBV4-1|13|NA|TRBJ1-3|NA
CASSLDSRNTIYF
TGCGCCAGCAGCCTGGACAGCAGAAACACCATATATTTT
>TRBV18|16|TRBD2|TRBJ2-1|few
CASSPSSSGGYNEQFF
TGTGCCAGCTCACCTTCCTCTAGCGGGGGCTACAATGAGCAGTTCTTC
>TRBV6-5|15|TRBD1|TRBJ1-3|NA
CASRAQGAQGNTIYF
TGTGCCAGCAGAGCCCAGGGGGCTCAAGGAAACACCATATATTTT
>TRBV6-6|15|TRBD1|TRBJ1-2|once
CASSYSKTGQSGYTF
TGTGCCAGCAGTTACTCGAAGACAGGGCAGAGTGGCTACACCTTC
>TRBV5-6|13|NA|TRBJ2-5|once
CASSFVLQETQYF
TGTGCCAGCAGCTTCGTGTTACAAGAGACCCAGTACTTC
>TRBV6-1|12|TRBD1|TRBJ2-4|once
CASTGVKNIQYF
TGTGCCAGTACAGGGGTCAAAAACATTCAGTACTTC
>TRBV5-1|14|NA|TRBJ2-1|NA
CASSLEGGRDEQFF
TGCGCCAGCAGCTTGGAGGGAGGTAGGGATGAGCAGTTCTTC
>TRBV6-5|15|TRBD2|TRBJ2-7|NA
CASSYRNSGRLEQYF
TGTGCCAGCAGTTACCGTAATAGCGGGAGGCTTGAGCAGTACTTC
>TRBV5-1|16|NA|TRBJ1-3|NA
CASSLAGGSGGNTIYF
TGCGCCAGCAGCTTGGCGGGGGGATCGGGTGGAAACACCATATATTTT
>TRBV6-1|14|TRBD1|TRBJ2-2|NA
CASRGTGFTGELFF
TGTGCCAGCAGGGGGACAGGCTTCACCGGGGAGCTGTTTTTT
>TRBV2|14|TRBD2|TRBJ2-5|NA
CASSGLAFQETQYF
TGTGCCAGCAGTGGACTAGCGTTCCAAGAGACCCAGTACTTC
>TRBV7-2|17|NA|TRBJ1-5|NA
CASSLDWAAYSNQPQHF
TGTGCCAGCAGCTTAGATTGGGCAGCTTATAGCAATCAGCCCCAGCATTTT
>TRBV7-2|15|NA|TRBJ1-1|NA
CASSLRFGSYIEAFF
TGTGCCAGCAGCTTAAGGTTCGGGAGCTATATTGAAGCTTTCTTT
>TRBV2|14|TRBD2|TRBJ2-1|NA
CASRSGTSVNEQFF
TGTGCCAGCAGGTCCGGGACTAGCGTTAATGAGCAGTTCTTC
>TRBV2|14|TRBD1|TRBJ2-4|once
CASSFDRESNIQYF
TGTGCCAGCAGTTTCGACAGGGAGAGCAACATTCAGTACTTC
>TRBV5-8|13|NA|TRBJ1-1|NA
CASSSRLNTEAFF
TGTGCCAGCAGCTCTCGGTTGAACACTGAAGCTTTCTTT